Each of the 8 T cell receptor beta chains below was sequenced from the same sample in a study of cytomegalovirus exposure and HLA in healthy donors listed by TCRdb under 2017. The library was produced with the immunoSEQ multiplex PCR assay. For the multiplex PCR, a mixture combining 60 forward primers for TCR Vbeta segments and 13 reverse primers for TCR Jbeta segments was used. The table was pulled from immuneACCESS by TCRdb, which kept in-frame rearrangements only. Such tables lose some clones; where checked, under half of the loss comes from unresolved V genes, and the rest has no known cause. The table for this sample lists approximately 140,000 clones. Around 1.5% of the sample goes to the ten largest clones. The specimen sequenced was PBMCs. Receptor source: a woman in her forties or fifties in good health and CMV-seronegative.

The chain employs TRBV28 and TRBJ2-7, with D perhaps TRBD1 (6 bases). The germline CDR1 and CDR2 sequences are MDHEN and SYDVKM. V was trimmed by 3 bases and J by 3 bases, leaving 12 bases between them. CDR3 size: 14 residues. The CDR3: CASSFGPGVYEQYF. The DNA of the CDR3 is TGTGCCAGCAGTTTCGGCCCAGGGGTCTACGAGCAGTACTTC.

The chain has TRBV21-1 and TRBJ2-5; the table's D call of TRBD1 was not tested on the DNA. TRBV21-1 is annotated as a pseudogene. The CDR3 loop spans 20 amino acids. The CDR3 reads CASTSEGQGASALLQETQYF. The CDR3 coding sequence is TGTGCCAGCACCTCAGAAGGGCAGGGGGCTTCGGCCTTACTACAAGAGACCCAGTACTTC.

A remark on this clone: Other nucleotide sequences from this sample produce the same CDR3. The chain joins TRBV7-6 to TRBJ1-1, with a possible D match to TRBD1 (5 bases). V was clipped by 4 bases and J by 1 base, with 7 bases between them. CDR1 and CDR2 from the germline V gene are SGHVS and FNYEAQ. This CDR3 has 13 amino acids. In DNA, the CDR3 is TGTGCCAGCAGCTCCCAGGGGAACACTGAAGCTTTCTTT. It specifies CASSSQGNTEAFF.

This chain uses TRBV18 with TRBJ1-1; D is ambiguous. V lost 3 bases to trimming and J lost 3 bases, with 11 bases between them. Per germline, CDR1 KGHSH and CDR2 LQKENI. The CDR3 runs 14 residues. DNA for the CDR3: TGTGCCAGCTCACCGGGCAATATAGACACTGAAGCTTTCTTT. Its translation: CASSPGNIDTEAFF.

The chain joins TRBV13 to TRBJ2-7, with D possibly TRBD2 on 5 matching bases. This CDR3 is built from 14 residues. Per the germline V gene, CDR1 is PRHDT and CDR2 is FYEKMQ (reference sequence). V lost 3 bases, J lost 3 bases, and 12 bases lay in between. The CDR3: CASSLGDDLYEQYF. CDR3 sequence (DNA): TGTGCCAGCAGCTTGGGAGACGACCTCTACGAGCAGTACTTC.

This chain connects TRBV7-2 to TRBJ2-3; 15 nucleotides line up with TRBD2. Germline assignment: CDR1 SGHTA and CDR2 FQGNSA. The CDR3 totals 16 residues. The V gene end was trimmed by 5 bases and the J gene end by 7 bases; junction bases not matched to a gene: 7. The CDR3 here is CASSPGLAGGRHTQYF. The CDR3 nucleotides read TGTGCCAGCAGCCCGGGACTAGCGGGAGGTCGGCATACGCAGTATTTT.

This rearrangement joins TRBV9 to TRBJ2-7; 8 nucleotides align to TRBD2. The trim removed 1 base at V and 7 bases at J, leaving 16 bases unmatched. The length of the CDR3 is 17 residues. Looked up from germline, CDR1 is SGDLS and CDR2 is YYNGEE. CDR3 sequence (DNA): TGTGCCAGCAGCGTAAACCCGACAGCGGGAGTATTGGAAGAGCAGTACTTC. Translating it yields CASSVNPTAGVLEEQYF.

The chain carries TRBV4-1 and TRBJ2-2; the D gene is possibly TRBD1 (6 bases). Per germline, CDR1 MGHRA and CDR2 YSYEKL. The CDR3 is 16 residues long. Trimming shortened V by 0 bases and J by 3 bases, and 11 bases separated the two germline ends. DNA for the CDR3: TGCGCCAGCAGCCAAGATATGGACAGATACACCGGGGAGCTGTTTTTT. Its translation: CASSQDMDRYTGELFF.